This T cell receptor beta chain is drawn from a study of human T cells and chemical hapten exposure. Across the study: Diphenylcyclopropenone doses were given weekly to the scalps of patients across the approximately 24-week study.

The library tagged individual cDNA molecules with unique molecular identifiers. Each CDR3 protein is one row after TCRdb ran MiXCR on the RACE reads. The repertoire holds approximately 80,000 distinct CDR3 sequences, with less than 14% as singletons. This clonotype was seen many times. Its antigen is currently unknown. Regarding time point: patch test 3, about 24 weeks after DPC sensitization. As for treatment: therapeutic diphenylcyclopropenone sensitization with weekly scalp DPC. Blood sampling preceded each patch test application. The study, taken as a whole, reports: PT1 expanded TCR counts and patch test score correlated positively.

The germline V gene has CDR1 KGHSH and CDR2 LQKENI. Trimming shortened V by 1 base and J by 8 bases, and 9 bases separated the two germline ends. The CDR3 spans 13 residues. This clonotype was obtained from a woman aged 45-60 years with alopecia areata. Some clones in this sample may be carry-over from other donors' samples. The material was whole blood, obtained in connection with sensitization to the hapten diphenylcyclopropenone (DPC). V usage is TRBV18 and J usage is TRBJ1-5; D might be TRBD1 (5 bases). The CDR3 nucleotides are TGTGCCAGCTCACCACAGGGGCGGGAGCCCCAGCATTTT. Protein product: CASSPQGREPQHF.